This TCR beta chain stems from a study of Tregs in tolerant kidney transplant recipients. Whole-study context: Recipient cells were told from donor cells by antibody staining. Study-wide findings and caveats: The small number of patients limits these findings pending further validation.

Libraries were prepared by immunoSEQ multiplex PCR; TCRdb keeps only in-frame clonotypes and omits some of them. The sample includes around 1,800 clones, 48% seen only once; the top ten take approximately 24%. The germline CDR1 and CDR2 sequences are SGHAT and FQNNGV. The CDR3 consists of 13 residues. V lost 1 base and J 4 bases, leaving 6 bases between the germline ends. This clone was picked up a small number of times. No antigen is known for it. This TCR was recovered from a human donor in good health. The sample consisted of Tregs from blood cultured with allogeneic cells. The rearrangement links TRBV11-2 to TRBJ2-3; D is unclear. Here the CDR3 reads CASSLGRADTQYF. The DNA of the CDR3 is TGTGCCAGCAGCTTAGGCAGAGCAGATACGCAGTATTTT. Filled out from reference TRBV11-2 and TRBJ2-3, the complete variable domain reads EAGVAQSPRYKIIEKRQSVAFWCNPISGHATLYWYQQILGQGPKLLIQFQNNGVVDDSQLPKDRFSAERLKGVDSTLKIQPAKLEDSAVYLCASSLGRADTQYFGPGTRLTVL.